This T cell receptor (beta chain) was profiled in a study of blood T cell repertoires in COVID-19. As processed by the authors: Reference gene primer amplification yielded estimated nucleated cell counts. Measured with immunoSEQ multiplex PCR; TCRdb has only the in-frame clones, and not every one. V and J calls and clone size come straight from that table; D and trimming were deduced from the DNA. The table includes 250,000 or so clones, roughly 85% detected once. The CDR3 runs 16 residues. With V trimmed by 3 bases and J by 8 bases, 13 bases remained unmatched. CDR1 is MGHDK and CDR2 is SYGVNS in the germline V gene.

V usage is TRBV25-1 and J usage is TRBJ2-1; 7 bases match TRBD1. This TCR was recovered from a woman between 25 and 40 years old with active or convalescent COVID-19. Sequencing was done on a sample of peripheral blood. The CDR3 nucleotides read TGTGCCAGCAGTGATCACACCGGGACAGCTTCGTATGAGCAGTTCTTC. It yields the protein CASSDHTGTASYEQFF.